The entry below gives a single T cell receptor beta chain sequence along with its context. Data came from immunoSEQ multiplex PCR; TCRdb stores just in-frame clones and leaves some out. The repertoire has about 82,000 clones, around 87% of them found once; the top ten carry over 15%. The CDR3 runs 13 residues. Germline V CDR1 and CDR2: SNHLY, FYNNEI. With 8 bases removed from V and 3 bases from J, the gap between germline ends came to 13 bases. This sample was included in a study of control samples from healthy donors and cancer patients. Source material: blood. This chain connects TRBV2 to TRBJ1-2; no firm D call. This TCR was recovered from a man aged 45-65 years in good health. The CDR3 bases are TGTGCCAGCGTCCCTAGCGTTGACTATGGCTACACCTTC. It translates to CASVPSVDYGYTF. Based on the CDR3 plus reference TRBV2 and TRBJ1-2, the full variable domain is EPEVTQTPSHQVTQMGQEVILRCVPISNHLYFYWYRQILGQKVEFLVSFYNNEISEKSEIFDDQFSVERPDGSNFTLKIRSTKLEDSAMYFCASVPSVDYGYTFGSGTRLTVV.